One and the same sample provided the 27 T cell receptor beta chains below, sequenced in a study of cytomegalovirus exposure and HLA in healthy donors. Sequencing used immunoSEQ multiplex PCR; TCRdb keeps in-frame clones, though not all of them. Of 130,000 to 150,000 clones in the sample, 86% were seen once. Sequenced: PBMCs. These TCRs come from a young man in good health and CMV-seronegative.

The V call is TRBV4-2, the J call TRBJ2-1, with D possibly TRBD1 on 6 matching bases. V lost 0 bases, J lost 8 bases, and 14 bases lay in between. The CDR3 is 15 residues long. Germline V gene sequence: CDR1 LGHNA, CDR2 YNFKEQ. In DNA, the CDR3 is TGTGCCAGCAGCCAAGATCCGGGACAACCCCATGAGCAGTTCTTC. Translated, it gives CASSQDPGQPHEQFF.

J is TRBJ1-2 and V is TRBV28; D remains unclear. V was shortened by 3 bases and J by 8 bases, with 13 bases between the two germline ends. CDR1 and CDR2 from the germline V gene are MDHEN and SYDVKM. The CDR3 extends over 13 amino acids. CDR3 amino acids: CASSFAGVDGYTF. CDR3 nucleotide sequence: TGTGCCAGCAGTTTCGCCGGGGTTGACGGCTACACCTTC.

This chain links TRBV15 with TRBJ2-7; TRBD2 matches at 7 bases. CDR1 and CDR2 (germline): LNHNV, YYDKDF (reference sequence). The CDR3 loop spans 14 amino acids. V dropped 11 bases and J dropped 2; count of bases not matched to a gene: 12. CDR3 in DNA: TGTGCCGCCTCGATGGGAGGGCCCCCCTACGAGCAGTACTTC. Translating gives CAASMGGPPYEQYF.

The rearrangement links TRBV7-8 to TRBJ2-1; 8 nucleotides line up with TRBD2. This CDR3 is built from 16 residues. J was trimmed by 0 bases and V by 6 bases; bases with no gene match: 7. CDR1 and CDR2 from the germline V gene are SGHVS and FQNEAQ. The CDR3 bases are TGTGCCAGCAGGATCACGGGAGGGCTCTCCTACAATGAGCAGTTCTTC. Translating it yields CASRITGGLSYNEQFF. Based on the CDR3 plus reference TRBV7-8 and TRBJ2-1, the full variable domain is GAGVSQSPRYKVAKRGQDVALRCDPISGHVSLFWYQQALGQGPEFLTYFQNEAQLDKSGLPSDRFFAERPEGSVSTLKIQRTQQEDSAVYLCASRITGGLSYNEQFFGPGTRLTVL.

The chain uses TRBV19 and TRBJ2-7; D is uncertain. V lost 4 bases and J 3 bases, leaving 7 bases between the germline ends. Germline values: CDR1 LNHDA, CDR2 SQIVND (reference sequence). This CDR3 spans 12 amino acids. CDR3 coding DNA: TGTGCCAGTAGTACCCCAGGCTACGAGCAGTACTTC. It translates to CASSTPGYEQYF.

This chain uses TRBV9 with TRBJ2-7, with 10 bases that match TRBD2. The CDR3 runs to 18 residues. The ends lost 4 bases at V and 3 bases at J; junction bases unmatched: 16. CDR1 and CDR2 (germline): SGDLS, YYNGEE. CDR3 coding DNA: TGTGCCAGCAGCCCAACCTCGGTACTAGCGGGAATAAACTACGAGCAGTACTTC. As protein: CASSPTSVLAGINYEQYF. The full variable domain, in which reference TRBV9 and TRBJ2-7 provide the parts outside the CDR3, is DSGVTQTPKHLITATGQRVTLRCSPRSGDLSVYWYQQSLDQGLQFLIQYYNGEERAKGNILERFSAQQFPDLHSELNLSSLELGDSALYFCASSPTSVLAGINYEQYFGPGTRLTVT.

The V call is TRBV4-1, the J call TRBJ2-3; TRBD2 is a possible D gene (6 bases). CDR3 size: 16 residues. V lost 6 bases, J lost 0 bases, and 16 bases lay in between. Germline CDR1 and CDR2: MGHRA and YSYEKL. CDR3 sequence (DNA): TGCGCCAGCAGTCTTGGCGGAGGGACTAGCACAGATACGCAGTATTTT. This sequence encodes CASSLGGGTSTDTQYF.

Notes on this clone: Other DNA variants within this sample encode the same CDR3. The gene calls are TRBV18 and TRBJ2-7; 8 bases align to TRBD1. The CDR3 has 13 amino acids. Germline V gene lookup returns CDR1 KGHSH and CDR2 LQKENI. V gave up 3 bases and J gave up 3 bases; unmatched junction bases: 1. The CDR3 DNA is TGTGCCAGCTCACCTACAGGGGGCTACGAGCAGTACTTC. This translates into CASSPTGGYEQYF.

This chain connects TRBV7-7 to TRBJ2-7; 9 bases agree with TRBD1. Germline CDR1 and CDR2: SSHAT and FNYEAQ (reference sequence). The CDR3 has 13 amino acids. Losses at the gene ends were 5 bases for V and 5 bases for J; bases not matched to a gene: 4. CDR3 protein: CASSAGTGNEQYF. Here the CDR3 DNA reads TGTGCCAGCAGCGCAGGGACAGGGAACGAGCAGTACTTC.

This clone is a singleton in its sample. The DNA for the CDR3 is TGTGCCAGCAGCTTCCGGGGACAGGGGCCCGAGCAGTACTTC. Translation: CASSFRGQGPEQYF. The chain carries TRBV5-4 and TRBJ2-7; TRBD1 matches at 10 bases. CDR3 length: 14 residues. Germline CDR1 SGHNT, CDR2 YYREEE (reference sequence). Trimming at V came to 2 bases and at J to 6 bases, leaving 5 bases not matched to a gene.

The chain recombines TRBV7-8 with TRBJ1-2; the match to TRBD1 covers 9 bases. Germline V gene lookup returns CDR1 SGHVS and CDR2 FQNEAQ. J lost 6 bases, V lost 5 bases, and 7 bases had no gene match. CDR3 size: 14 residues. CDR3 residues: CASSVGQGWDGYTF. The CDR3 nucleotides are TGTGCCAGCAGCGTCGGACAGGGGTGGGATGGCTACACCTTC.

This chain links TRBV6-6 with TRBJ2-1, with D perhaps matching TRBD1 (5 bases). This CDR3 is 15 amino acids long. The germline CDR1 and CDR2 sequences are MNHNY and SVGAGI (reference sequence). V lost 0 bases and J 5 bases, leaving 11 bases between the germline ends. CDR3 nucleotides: TGTGCCAGCAGTTACTCCACCAGGGTCAACAATGAGCAGTTCTTC. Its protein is CASSYSTRVNNEQFF.

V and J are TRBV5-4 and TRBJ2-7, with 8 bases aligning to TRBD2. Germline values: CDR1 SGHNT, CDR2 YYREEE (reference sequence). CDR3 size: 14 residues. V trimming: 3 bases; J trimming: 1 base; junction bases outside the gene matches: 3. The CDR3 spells CASSWGTSSYEQYF. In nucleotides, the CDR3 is TGTGCCAGCAGCTGGGGGACTAGTTCCTACGAGCAGTACTTC.

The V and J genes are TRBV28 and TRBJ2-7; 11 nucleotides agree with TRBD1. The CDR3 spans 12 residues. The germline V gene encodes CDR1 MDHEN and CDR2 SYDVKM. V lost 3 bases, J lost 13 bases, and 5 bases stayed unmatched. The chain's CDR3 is CASSLSGQGGYF. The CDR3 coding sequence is TGTGCCAGCAGTTTGTCGGGACAGGGGGGTTACTTC.

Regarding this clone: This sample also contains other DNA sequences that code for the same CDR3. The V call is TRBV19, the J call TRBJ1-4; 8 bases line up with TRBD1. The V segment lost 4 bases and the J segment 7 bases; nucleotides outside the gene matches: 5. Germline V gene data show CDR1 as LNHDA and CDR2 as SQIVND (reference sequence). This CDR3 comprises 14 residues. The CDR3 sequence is CASSRGQGAEKLFF. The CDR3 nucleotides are TGTGCCAGTAGTAGAGGACAGGGAGCTGAAAAACTGTTTTTT.

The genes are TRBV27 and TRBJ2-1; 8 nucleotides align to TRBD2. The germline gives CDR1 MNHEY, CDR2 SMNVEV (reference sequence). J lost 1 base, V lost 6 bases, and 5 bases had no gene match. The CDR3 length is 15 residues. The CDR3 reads CASRSPSGSYNEQFF. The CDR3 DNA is TGTGCCAGCAGGAGCCCTAGCGGGTCCTACAATGAGCAGTTCTTC.

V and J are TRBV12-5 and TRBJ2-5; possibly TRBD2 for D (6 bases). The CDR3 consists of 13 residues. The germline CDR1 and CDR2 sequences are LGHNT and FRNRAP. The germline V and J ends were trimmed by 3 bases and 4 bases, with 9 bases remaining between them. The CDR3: CASGFAGGETQYF. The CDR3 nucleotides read TGTGCTAGTGGTTTTGCCGGGGGAGAGACCCAGTACTTC.

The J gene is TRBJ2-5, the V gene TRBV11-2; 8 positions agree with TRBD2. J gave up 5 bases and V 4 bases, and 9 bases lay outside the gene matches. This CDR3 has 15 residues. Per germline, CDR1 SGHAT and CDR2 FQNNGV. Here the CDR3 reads CASSWSGGLEETQYF. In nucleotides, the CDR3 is TGTGCCAGCAGCTGGAGCGGGGGACTAGAGGAGACCCAGTACTTC.

In DNA, the CDR3 is TGTGCCAGCAGTACCCTGACGGGTCCGACCCCACAAGAGACCCAGTACTTC. Its protein product is CASSTLTGPTPQETQYF. The chain has TRBV27 and TRBJ2-5; D gene uncertain. Trimming pared 5 bases from V and 2 bases from J, leaving 21 bases between. The CDR3 is 17 residues long. Germline CDR1 reads MNHEY; CDR2 reads SMNVEV (reference sequence).

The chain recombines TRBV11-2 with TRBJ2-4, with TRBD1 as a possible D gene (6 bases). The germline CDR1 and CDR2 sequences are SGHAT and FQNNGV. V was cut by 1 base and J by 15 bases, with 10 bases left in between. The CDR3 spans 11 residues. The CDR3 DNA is TGTGCCAGCAGCTTAGGGGGGCGTCGGTACTTC. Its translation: CASSLGGRRYF. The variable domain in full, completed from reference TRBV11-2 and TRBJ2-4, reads EAGVAQSPRYKIIEKRQSVAFWCNPISGHATLYWYQQILGQGPKLLIQFQNNGVVDDSQLPKDRFSAERLKGVDSTLKIQPAKLEDSAVYLCASSLGGRRYFGAGTRLSVL.

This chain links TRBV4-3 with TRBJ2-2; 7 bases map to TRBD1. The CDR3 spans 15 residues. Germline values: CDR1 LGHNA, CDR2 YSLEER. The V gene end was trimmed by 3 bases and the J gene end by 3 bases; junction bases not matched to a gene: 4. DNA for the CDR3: TGCGCCAGCAGCCACGCCGGGACAGACACCGGGGAGCTGTTTTTT. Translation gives CASSHAGTDTGELFF.

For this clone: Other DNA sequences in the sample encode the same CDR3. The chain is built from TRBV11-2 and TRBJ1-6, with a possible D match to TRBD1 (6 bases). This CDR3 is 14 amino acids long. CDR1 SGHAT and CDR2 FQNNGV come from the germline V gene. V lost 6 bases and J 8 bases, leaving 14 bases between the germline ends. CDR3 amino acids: CASREQGPYSPLHF. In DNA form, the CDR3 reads TGTGCCAGCAGGGAACAGGGTCCTTATTCACCCCTCCACTTT.

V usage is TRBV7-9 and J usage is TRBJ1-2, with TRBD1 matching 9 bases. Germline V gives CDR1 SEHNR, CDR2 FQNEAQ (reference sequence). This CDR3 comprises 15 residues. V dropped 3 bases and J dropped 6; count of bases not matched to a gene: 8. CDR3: CASSFREQGANGYTF. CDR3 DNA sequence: TGTGCCAGCAGCTTTAGAGAACAGGGGGCGAATGGCTACACCTTC.

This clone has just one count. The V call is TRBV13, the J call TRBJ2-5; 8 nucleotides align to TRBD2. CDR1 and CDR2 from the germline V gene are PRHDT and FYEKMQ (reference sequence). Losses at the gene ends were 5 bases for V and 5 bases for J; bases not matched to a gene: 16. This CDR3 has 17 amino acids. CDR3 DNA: TGTGCCAGCAGCCCGGTCGGTGGCGGGGGGTCTTGGGAGACCCAGTACTTC. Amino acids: CASSPVGGGGSWETQYF. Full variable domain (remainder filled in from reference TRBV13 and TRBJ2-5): AAGVIQSPRHLIKEKRETATLKCYPIPRHDTVYWYQQGPGQDPQFLISFYEKMQSDKGSIPDRFSAQQFSDYHSELNMSSLELGDSALYFCASSPVGGGGSWETQYFGPGTRLLVL.

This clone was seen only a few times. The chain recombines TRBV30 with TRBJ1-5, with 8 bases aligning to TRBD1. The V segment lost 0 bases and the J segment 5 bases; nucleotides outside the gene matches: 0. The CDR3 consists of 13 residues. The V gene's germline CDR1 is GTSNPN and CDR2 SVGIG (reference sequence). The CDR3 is CAWSVRGHQPQHF. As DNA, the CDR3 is TGTGCCTGGAGTGTCAGGGGGCATCAGCCCCAGCATTTT.

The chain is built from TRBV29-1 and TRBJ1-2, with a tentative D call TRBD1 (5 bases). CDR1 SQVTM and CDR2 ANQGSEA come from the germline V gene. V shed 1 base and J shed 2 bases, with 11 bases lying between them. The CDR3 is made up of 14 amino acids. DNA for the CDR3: TGCAGCGTTGAAGGAAGGGGCCAGAACTATGGCTACACCTTC. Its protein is CSVEGRGQNYGYTF.

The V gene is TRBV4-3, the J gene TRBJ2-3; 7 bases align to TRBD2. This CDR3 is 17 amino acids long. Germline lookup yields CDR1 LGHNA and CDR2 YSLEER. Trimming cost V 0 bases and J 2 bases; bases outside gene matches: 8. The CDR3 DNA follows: TGCGCCAGCAGCCAAGATTCGGATAGCGGGTTCACAGATACGCAGTATTTT. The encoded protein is CASSQDSDSGFTDTQYF.